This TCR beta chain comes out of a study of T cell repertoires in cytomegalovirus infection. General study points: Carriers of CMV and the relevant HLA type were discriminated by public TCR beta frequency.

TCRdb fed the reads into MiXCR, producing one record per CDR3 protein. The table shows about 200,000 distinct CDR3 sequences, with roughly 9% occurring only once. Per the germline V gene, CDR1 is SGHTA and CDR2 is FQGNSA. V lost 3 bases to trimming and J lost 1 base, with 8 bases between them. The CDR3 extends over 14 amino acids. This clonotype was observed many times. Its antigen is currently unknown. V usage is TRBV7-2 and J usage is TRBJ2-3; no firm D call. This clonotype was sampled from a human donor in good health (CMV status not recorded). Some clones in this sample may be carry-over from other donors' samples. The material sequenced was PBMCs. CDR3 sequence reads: CASSLASRTDTQYF. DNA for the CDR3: TGTGCCAGCAGCTTGGCGAGCCGCACAGATACGCAGTATTTT.